This is a list of T cell receptor beta chains from one sample in a study of T cell responses to AZD1222 COVID-19 vaccine. Sequencing was performed with immunoSEQ multiplex PCR; in TCRdb, only in-frame clones are kept and a portion is missing. The sample carries 140,000 to 150,000 clones, about 93% recorded once. Sequenced here: peripheral blood, sampled on day 0 of AZD1222 vaccination. The receptors shown here come from an adult in good health. The CDR3 runs from the conserved cysteine through the conserved F or W. Each record gives: V gene, J gene, D gene, clone size, CDR3 protein, CDR3 DNA. The D gene is left open where the match is weak. Size values are once, few and many counts, or a class for expanded clones, and some rows have none.

V: TRBV23-1
J: TRBJ2-7
D: TRBD1
size: once
CDR3: CASSHQYTGGLYEQYF
DNA: TGCGCCAGCAGTCACCAGTACACAGGGGGGCTCTACGAGCAGTACTTC

V: TRBV9
J: TRBJ2-7
D: .
size: .
CDR3: CASSVGGDSTYEQYF
DNA: TGTGCCAGCAGCGTAGGGGGAGACTCCACCTACGAGCAGTACTTC

V: TRBV19
J: TRBJ1-5
D: .
size: .
CDR3: CASSKTTRGANQPQHF
DNA: TGTGCCAGTAGTAAGACCACCCGGGGGGCCAATCAGCCCCAGCATTTT

V: TRBV5-1
J: TRBJ2-3
D: TRBD2
size: .
CDR3: CASTTGGRADTQYF
DNA: TGCGCCAGCACCACGGGGGGGCGCGCAGATACGCAGTATTTT

V: TRBV6-5
J: TRBJ2-2
D: .
size: .
CDR3: CASSYSNTGELFF
DNA: TGTGCCAGCAGTTACTCTAACACCGGGGAGCTGTTTTTT

V: TRBV30
J: TRBJ2-1
D: .
size: .
CDR3: CAWARGSYNEQFF
DNA: TGTGCCTGGGCCCGGGGCTCCTACAATGAGCAGTTCTTC

V: TRBV7-9
J: TRBJ2-2
D: .
size: .
CDR3: CASSLGLDRTTGELFF
DNA: TGTGCCAGCAGCCTAGGACTGGATCGTACCACCGGGGAGCTGTTTTTT

V: TRBV15
J: TRBJ2-7
D: .
size: .
CDR3: CATSRDRLGRSLANEQYF
DNA: TGTGCCACCAGCAGAGATCGCTTGGGGCGGAGCCTGGCCAACGAGCAGTACTTC

V: TRBV15
J: TRBJ1-2
D: .
size: .
CDR3: CATSRDTINYGYTF
DNA: TGTGCCACCAGCAGAGATACAATTAACTATGGCTACACCTTC

V: TRBV5-1
J: TRBJ2-3
D: .
size: .
CDR3: CASSLGVSTDTQYF
DNA: TGCGCCAGCAGCTTGGGCGTTAGCACAGATACGCAGTATTTT

V: TRBV11-2
J: TRBJ1-1
D: .
size: .
CDR3: CASSFRRALRTEAFF
DNA: TGTGCCAGCAGCTTTAGGCGGGCCTTGAGGACTGAAGCTTTCTTT

V: TRBV7-9
J: TRBJ1-1
D: TRBD1
size: .
CDR3: CASSPYGQGGYTEAFF
DNA: TGTGCCAGCAGCCCCTATGGACAGGGTGGGTACACTGAAGCTTTCTTT

V: TRBV5-1
J: TRBJ1-1
D: .
size: .
CDR3: CASSLVSGSTTEAFF
DNA: TGCGCCAGCAGCTTGGTTTCCGGGTCGACCACTGAAGCTTTCTTT

V: TRBV6-4
J: TRBJ1-2
D: TRBD1
size: .
CDR3: CASSDSGQGGGYTF
DNA: TGTGCCAGCAGTGATTCCGGACAGGGCGGGGGCTACACCTTC

V: TRBV28
J: TRBJ2-7
D: .
size: .
CDR3: CASGQRGSYEQYF
DNA: TGTGCCAGCGGTCAAAGGGGGTCCTACGAGCAGTACTTC

V: TRBV19
J: TRBJ1-2
D: .
size: once
CDR3: CASTDPSTGYTF
DNA: TGTGCCAGTACGGACCCTTCAACTGGCTACACCTTC

V: TRBV3-1/TRBV3-2
J: TRBJ2-7
D: TRBD2
size: .
CDR3: CASSTSGRDYEQYF
DNA: TGTGCCAGCAGCACTAGCGGGAGGGACTACGAGCAGTACTTC

V: TRBV6-6
J: TRBJ1-1
D: .
size: .
CDR3: CASSSGNTEAFF
DNA: TGTGCCAGCAGTTCAGGCAACACTGAAGCTTTCTTT

V: TRBV5-1
J: TRBJ2-1
D: TRBD2
size: .
CDR3: CASSLGSGGGRYYNEQFF
DNA: TGCGCCAGCAGCTTGGGGTCCGGAGGCGGGAGATACTACAATGAGCAGTTCTTC

V: TRBV10-1
J: TRBJ2-3
D: TRBD2
size: .
CDR3: CASSESGSGRAADTQYF
DNA: TGCGCCAGCAGTGAGTCGGGTAGCGGGAGGGCCGCGGATACGCAGTATTTT

V: TRBV19
J: TRBJ2-7
D: TRBD2
size: .
CDR3: CASTKGTSGAYEQYF
DNA: TGTGCCAGTACCAAAGGGACTAGCGGGGCCTACGAGCAGTACTTC

V: TRBV5-1
J: TRBJ2-1
D: .
size: .
CDR3: CASSLVLSSYNEQFF
DNA: TGCGCCAGCAGCTTGGTACTTAGCTCCTACAATGAGCAGTTCTTC

V: TRBV25-1
J: TRBJ2-1
D: TRBD2
size: .
CDR3: CASRGYGLAGVEQFF
DNA: TGTGCCAGCAGGGGGTATGGACTAGCGGGAGTTGAGCAGTTCTTC

V: TRBV11-2
J: TRBJ2-1
D: TRBD2
size: .
CDR3: CASSLREVSYNEQFF
DNA: TGTGCCAGCAGCTTACGGGAGGTCTCCTACAATGAGCAGTTCTTC

V: TRBV29-1
J: TRBJ2-1
D: .
size: .
CDR3: CSVGQYNEQFF
DNA: TGCAGCGTTGGACAATACAATGAGCAGTTCTTC

V: TRBV6-5
J: TRBJ2-7
D: TRBD1
size: .
CDR3: CASSYSTGGYEQYF
DNA: TGTGCCAGCAGTTACTCGACAGGGGGCTACGAGCAGTACTTC

V: TRBV4-1
J: TRBJ2-5
D: .
size: once
CDR3: CASSQGIKETQYF
DNA: TGCGCCAGCAGCCAAGGAATAAAAGAGACCCAGTACTTC

V: TRBV4-2
J: TRBJ2-1
D: TRBD2
size: .
CDR3: CASSHGTRYNEQFF
DNA: TGTGCCAGCAGCCACGGGACTAGGTACAATGAGCAGTTCTTC

V: TRBV19
J: TRBJ2-3
D: TRBD1
size: .
CDR3: CATRTGSRDTQYF
DNA: TGTGCCACCCGGACAGGGTCGAGAGATACGCAGTATTTT

V: TRBV2
J: TRBJ1-1
D: .
size: .
CDR3: CVHGLHPPEAFF
DNA: TGCGTCCACGGGCTCCATCCTCCTGAAGCTTTCTTT

V: TRBV24-1
J: TRBJ2-1
D: TRBD1
size: once
CDR3: CATSDPIGTDNYNEQFF
DNA: TGTGCCACCAGCGACCCCATCGGGACAGACAACTACAATGAGCAGTTCTTC

V: TRBV7-8
J: TRBJ2-1
D: TRBD2
size: .
CDR3: CASSLVAGRVNEQFF
DNA: TGTGCCAGCAGCTTAGTAGCGGGACGGGTCAATGAGCAGTTCTTC

V: TRBV2
J: TRBJ2-1
D: .
size: once
CDR3: CASILDSYNEQFF
DNA: TGTGCCAGCATACTAGACTCCTACAATGAGCAGTTCTTC

V: TRBV10-3
J: TRBJ2-2
D: .
size: .
CDR3: CAISASPGFGELFF
DNA: TGTGCCATCAGTGCTTCACCCGGTTTCGGGGAGCTGTTTTTT

V: TRBV28
J: TRBJ1-2
D: .
size: .
CDR3: CASSLWGRADNGYTF
DNA: TGTGCCAGCAGTTTATGGGGCAGGGCTGACAATGGCTACACCTTC

V: TRBV19
J: TRBJ1-6
D: TRBD1
size: once
CDR3: CASRLNRGGSPLHF
DNA: TGTGCCAGTAGACTTAACAGGGGTGGTTCACCCCTCCACTTT

V: TRBV3-1/TRBV3-2
J: TRBJ2-5
D: .
size: .
CDR3: CASSQDEETQYF
DNA: TGTGCCAGCAGCCAAGACGAAGAGACCCAGTACTTC

V: TRBV7-7
J: TRBJ2-5
D: TRBD1
size: .
CDR3: CASSFDGQGWKTQYF
DNA: TGTGCTAGCAGCTTCGACGGACAGGGTTGGAAGACCCAGTACTTC

V: TRBV4-2
J: TRBJ1-5
D: .
size: .
CDR3: CASSQDKSQPQHF
DNA: TGTGCCAGCAGCCAAGATAAGAGTCAGCCCCAGCATTTT

V: TRBV2
J: TRBJ2-7
D: .
size: .
CDR3: CASSEDRAAGFYEQYF
DNA: TGTGCCAGCAGTGAAGACAGGGCGGCGGGGTTCTACGAGCAGTACTTC

V: TRBV6-5
J: TRBJ1-1
D: TRBD1
size: .
CDR3: CASRTTGGDTEAFF
DNA: TGTGCCAGCAGGACCACAGGGGGGGACACTGAAGCTTTCTTT

V: TRBV3-1/TRBV3-2
J: TRBJ1-2
D: .
size: .
CDR3: CASSSDPGVGGYTF
DNA: TGTGCCAGCAGCTCTGACCCGGGGGTAGGTGGCTACACCTTC

V: TRBV30
J: TRBJ1-2
D: .
size: .
CDR3: CAWSSGEGNYGYTF
DNA: TGTGCCTGGAGTTCAGGGGAGGGTAACTATGGCTACACCTTC

V: TRBV19
J: TRBJ2-1
D: TRBD2
size: .
CDR3: CASSILIVLAGGPNEQFF
DNA: TGTGCCAGTAGTATCCTCATTGTACTAGCGGGAGGCCCGAATGAGCAGTTCTTC

V: TRBV5-1
J: TRBJ1-2
D: .
size: once
CDR3: CASSLAGGANYGYTF
DNA: TGCGCCAGCAGCTTGGCGGGGGGCGCGAACTATGGCTACACCTTC